The T cell receptor (beta chain) under discussion was sequenced for a study of Siglec-9 on CD8 T cells in melanoma (dated by TCRdb to the late 2010s). Study-wide context: The study examined the expression of Siglec-9 on CD8+ T cells and how Siglec-9 regulates T cells within the melanoma tumor microenvironment. Summary of the overall study and its limitations: According to the report, an effector memory CD8+ T-cell subset that seemed to build up inside melanoma tumors was both marked and regulated by Siglec-9.

Spanning cysteine to phenylalanine, the CDR3 consists of 16 amino acids. Solely the CDR3 DNA is kept, with 48 bases framed from the first base. A distance of 15 bases separates the germline ends of V and J, which lose 1 base and 0 bases respectively. Per the germline V gene, SQVTM is the CDR1 and ANQGSEA is the CDR2. Regarding this clone: Its antigen is unknown. No base qualities exist here, and no much larger clone lies one base off it.

Libraries were constructed by the immunoSEQ multiplex PCR assay. As stored in TCRdb, this immuneACCESS dataset retains in-frame rearrangements with V and J assigned. A fraction of the clones does not appear; measured against another copy, unresolved V genes explain less than half of the discrepancy, and the remainder lacks a known reason. For this sample there are roughly 30,000 clones; more than 80% appear just once. 5.8% of the sample is held by the ten biggest clonotypes. The chain is assembled from TRBV29-1 and TRBJ1-1; the D segment could be TRBD1, given 6 matching bases. The clonotype was recovered from a human donor in good health. The material sequenced was Siglec-9- CD8+ T cells sorted from blood. Read against the paper, the sample's cell subset or site label means: CD8 T cells lacking Siglec-9. The CDR3 protein is CSVEGQGHPLNTEAFF. The DNA reads TGCAGCGTTGAAGGGCAGGGGCACCCTTTGAACACTGAAGCTTTCTTT. When the CDR3 is completed using the reference TRBV29-1 and TRBJ1-1 genes on either side, the full variable domain is SAVISQKPSRDICQRGTSLTIQCQVDSQVTMMFWYRQQPGQSLTLIATANQGSEATYESGFVIDKFPISRPNLTFSTLTVSNMSPEDSSIYLCSVEGQGHPLNTEAFFGQGTRLTVV.